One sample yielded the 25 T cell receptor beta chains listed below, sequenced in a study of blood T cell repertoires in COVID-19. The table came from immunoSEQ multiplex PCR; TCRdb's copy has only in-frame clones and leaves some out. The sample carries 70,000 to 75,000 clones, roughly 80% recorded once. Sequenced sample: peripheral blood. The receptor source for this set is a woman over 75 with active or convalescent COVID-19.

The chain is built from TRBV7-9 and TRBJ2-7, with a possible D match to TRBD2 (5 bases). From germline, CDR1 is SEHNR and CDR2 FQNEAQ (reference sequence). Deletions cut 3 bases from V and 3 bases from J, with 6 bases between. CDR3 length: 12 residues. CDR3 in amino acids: CASSFGLYEQYF. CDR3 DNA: TGTGCCAGCAGCTTCGGACTCTACGAGCAGTACTTC. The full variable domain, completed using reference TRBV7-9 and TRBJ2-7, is DTGVSQNPRHKITKRGQNVTFRCDPISEHNRLYWYRQTLGQGPEFLTYFQNEAQLEKSRLLSDRFSAERPKGSFSTLEIQRTEQGDSAMYLCASSFGLYEQYFGPGTRLTVT.

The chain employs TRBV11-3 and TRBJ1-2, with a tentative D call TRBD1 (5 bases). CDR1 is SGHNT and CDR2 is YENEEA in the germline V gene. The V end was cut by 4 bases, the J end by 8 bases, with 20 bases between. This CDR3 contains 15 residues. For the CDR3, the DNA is TGTGCCAGCAGCTCCGGGGACTCCCTGAGGACGGGCTACACCTTC. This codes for CASSSGDSLRTGYTF.

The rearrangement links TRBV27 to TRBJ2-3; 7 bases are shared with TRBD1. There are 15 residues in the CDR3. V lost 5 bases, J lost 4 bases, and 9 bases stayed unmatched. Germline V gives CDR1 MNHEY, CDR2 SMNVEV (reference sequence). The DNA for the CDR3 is TGTGCCAGCAGTCTAGGTCGGGACAGCGCAGATACGCAGTATTTT. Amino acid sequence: CASSLGRDSADTQYF.

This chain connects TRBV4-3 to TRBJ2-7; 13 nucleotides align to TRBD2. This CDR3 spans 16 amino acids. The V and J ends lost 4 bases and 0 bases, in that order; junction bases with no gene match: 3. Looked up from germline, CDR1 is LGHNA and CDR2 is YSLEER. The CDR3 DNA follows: TGCGCCAGCAGCCGAGGGACTAGCGGGGACTCCTACGAGCAGTACTTC. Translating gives CASSRGTSGDSYEQYF.

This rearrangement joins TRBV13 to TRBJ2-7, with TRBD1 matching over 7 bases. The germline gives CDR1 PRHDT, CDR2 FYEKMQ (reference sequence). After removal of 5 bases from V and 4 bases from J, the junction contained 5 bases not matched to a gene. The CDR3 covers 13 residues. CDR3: CASSVRQGYEQYF. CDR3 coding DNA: TGTGCCAGCAGCGTACGACAGGGTTACGAGCAGTACTTC.

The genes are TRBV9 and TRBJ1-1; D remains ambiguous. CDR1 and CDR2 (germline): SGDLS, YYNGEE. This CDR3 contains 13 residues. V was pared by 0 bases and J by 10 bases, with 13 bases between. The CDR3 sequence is CASSVAELGGAFF. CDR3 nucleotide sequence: TGTGCCAGCAGCGTAGCGGAGTTAGGAGGAGCTTTCTTT.

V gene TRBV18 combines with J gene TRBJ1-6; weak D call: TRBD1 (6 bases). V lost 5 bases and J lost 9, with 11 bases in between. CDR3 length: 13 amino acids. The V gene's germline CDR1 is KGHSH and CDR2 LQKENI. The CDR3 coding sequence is TGTGCCAGCTCAAGCGGGACATCTTCACCCCTCCACTTT. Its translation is CASSSGTSSPLHF. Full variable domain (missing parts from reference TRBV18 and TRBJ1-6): NAGVMQNPRHLVRRRGQEARLRCSPMKGHSHVYWYRQLPEEGLKFMVYLQKENIIDESGMPKERFSAEFPKEGPSILRIQQVVRGDSAAYFCASSSGTSSPLHFGNGTRLTVT.

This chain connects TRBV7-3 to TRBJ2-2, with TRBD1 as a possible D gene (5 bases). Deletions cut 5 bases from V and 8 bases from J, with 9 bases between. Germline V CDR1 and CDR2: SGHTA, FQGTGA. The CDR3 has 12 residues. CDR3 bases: TGTGCCAGCAGCCAGCAGGGTGGGGAGCTGTTTTTT. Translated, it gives CASSQQGGELFF.

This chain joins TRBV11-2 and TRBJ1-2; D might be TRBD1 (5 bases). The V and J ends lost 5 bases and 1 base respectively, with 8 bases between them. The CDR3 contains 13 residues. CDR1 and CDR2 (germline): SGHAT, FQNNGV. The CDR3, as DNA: TGTGCCAGCAGCCCAGACAGTAACTATGGCTACACCTTC. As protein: CASSPDSNYGYTF.

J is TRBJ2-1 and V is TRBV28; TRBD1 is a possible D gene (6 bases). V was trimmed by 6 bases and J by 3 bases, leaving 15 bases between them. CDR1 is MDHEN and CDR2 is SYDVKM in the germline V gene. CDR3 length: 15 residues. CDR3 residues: CASSTPGALYNEQFF. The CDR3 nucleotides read TGTGCCAGCAGCACTCCAGGGGCCCTCTACAATGAGCAGTTCTTC.

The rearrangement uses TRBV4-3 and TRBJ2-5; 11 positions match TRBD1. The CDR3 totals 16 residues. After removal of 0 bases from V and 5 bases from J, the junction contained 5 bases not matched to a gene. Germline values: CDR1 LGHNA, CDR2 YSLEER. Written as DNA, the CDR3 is TGCGCCAGCAGCCAAGATCTGGGACAGGGGGTGGAGACCCAGTACTTC. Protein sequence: CASSQDLGQGVETQYF.

The CDR3 sequence is CASSLGVGASYEQYF. In DNA, the CDR3 is TGTGCCAGCAGCTTAGGCGTAGGGGCCTCCTACGAGCAGTACTTC. The rearrangement uses TRBV7-2 and TRBJ2-7; D possibly corresponds to TRBD1 (5 bases). The CDR3 is 15 residues long. Germline CDR1 and CDR2: SGHTA and FQGNSA. Trimming removed 1 base at V and 0 bases at J, with 10 bases between.

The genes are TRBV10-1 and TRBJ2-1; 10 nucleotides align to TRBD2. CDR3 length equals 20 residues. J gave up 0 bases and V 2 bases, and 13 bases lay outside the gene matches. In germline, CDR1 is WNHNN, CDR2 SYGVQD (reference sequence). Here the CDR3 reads CASSEGKGLAEMSSYNEQFF. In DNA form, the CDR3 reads TGCGCCAGCAGTGAGGGTAAAGGACTAGCGGAGATGAGCTCCTACAATGAGCAGTTCTTC.

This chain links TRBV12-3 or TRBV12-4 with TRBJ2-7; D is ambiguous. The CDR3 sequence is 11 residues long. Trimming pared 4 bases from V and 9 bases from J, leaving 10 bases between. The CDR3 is CASSCRVWQYF. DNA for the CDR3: TGTGCCAGCAGTTGCCGCGTTTGGCAGTACTTC.

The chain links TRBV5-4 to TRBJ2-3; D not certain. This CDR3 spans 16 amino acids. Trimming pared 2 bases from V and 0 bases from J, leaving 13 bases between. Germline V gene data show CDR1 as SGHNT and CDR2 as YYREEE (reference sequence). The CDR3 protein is CASSFEPIPSTDTQYF. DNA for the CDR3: TGTGCCAGCAGCTTCGAACCTATTCCTAGCACAGATACGCAGTATTTT.

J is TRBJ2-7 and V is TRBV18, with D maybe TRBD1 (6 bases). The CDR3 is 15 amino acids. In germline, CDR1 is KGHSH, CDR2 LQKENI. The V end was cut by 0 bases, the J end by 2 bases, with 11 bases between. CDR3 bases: TGTGCCAGCTCACCACCGCTAACAGGGCCCTACGAGCAGTACTTC. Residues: CASSPPLTGPYEQYF.

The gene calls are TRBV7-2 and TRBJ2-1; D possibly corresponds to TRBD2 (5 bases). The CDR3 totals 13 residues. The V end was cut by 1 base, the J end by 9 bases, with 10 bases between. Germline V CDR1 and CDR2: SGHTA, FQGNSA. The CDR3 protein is CASSLGELGEQFF. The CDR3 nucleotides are TGTGCCAGCAGCTTAGGGGAGCTTGGTGAGCAGTTCTTC.

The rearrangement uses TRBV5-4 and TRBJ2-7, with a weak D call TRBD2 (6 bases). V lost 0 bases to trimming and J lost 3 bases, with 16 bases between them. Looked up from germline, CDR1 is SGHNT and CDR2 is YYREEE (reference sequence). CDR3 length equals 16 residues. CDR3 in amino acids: CASSLGWGGDLYEQYF. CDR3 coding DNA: TGTGCCAGCAGCTTGGGATGGGGCGGGGACCTCTACGAGCAGTACTTC.

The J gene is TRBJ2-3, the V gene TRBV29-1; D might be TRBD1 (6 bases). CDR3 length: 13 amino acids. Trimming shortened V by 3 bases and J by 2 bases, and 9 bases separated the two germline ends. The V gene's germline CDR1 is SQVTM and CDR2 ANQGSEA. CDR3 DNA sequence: TGCAGCGTTGATGGGGGCCACACAGATACGCAGTATTTT. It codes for CSVDGGHTDTQYF.

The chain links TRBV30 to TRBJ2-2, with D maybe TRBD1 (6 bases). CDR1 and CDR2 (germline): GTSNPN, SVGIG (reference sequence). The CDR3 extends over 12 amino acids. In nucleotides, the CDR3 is TGTGCTCTCTCTCAGGGGACCGGGGAGCTGTTTTTT. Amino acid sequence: CALSQGTGELFF.

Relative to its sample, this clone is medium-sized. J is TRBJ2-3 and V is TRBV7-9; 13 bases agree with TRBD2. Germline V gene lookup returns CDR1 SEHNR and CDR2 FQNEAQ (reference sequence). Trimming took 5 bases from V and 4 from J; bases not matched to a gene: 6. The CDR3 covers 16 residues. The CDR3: CASSPGLAGVADTQYF. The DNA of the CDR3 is TGTGCCAGCAGCCCTGGACTAGCGGGGGTTGCAGATACGCAGTATTTT. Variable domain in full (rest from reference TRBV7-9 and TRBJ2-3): DTGVSQNPRHKITKRGQNVTFRCDPISEHNRLYWYRQTLGQGPEFLTYFQNEAQLEKSRLLSDRFSAERPKGSFSTLEIQRTEQGDSAMYLCASSPGLAGVADTQYFGPGTRLTVL.

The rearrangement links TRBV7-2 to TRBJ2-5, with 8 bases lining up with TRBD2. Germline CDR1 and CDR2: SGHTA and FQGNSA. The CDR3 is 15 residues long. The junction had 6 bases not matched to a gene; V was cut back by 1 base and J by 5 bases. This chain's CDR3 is CASSLGLAGLETQYF. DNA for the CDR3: TGTGCCAGCAGCTTAGGTCTAGCGGGCTTGGAGACCCAGTACTTC.

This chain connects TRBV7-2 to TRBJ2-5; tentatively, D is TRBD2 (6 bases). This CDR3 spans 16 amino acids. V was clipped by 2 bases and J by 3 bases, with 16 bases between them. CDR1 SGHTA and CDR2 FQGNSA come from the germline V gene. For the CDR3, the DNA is TGTGCCAGCAGCTTAATCGGTAGTGGCGGGGAAGAGACCCAGTACTTC. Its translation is CASSLIGSGGEETQYF.

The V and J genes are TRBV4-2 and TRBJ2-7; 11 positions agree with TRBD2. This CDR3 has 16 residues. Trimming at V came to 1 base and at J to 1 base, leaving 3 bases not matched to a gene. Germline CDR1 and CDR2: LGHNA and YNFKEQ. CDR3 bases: TGTGCCAGCAGCCAAGGGGGACTAGCGGTGTCCTACGAGCAGTACTTC. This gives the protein CASSQGGLAVSYEQYF.

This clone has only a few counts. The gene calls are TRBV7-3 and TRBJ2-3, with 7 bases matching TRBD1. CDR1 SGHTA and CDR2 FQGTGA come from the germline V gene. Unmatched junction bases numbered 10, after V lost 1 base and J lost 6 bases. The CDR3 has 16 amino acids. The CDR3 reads CASSLSTGATADTQYF. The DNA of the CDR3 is TGTGCCAGCAGCTTAAGTACAGGGGCCACCGCTGATACGCAGTATTTT.